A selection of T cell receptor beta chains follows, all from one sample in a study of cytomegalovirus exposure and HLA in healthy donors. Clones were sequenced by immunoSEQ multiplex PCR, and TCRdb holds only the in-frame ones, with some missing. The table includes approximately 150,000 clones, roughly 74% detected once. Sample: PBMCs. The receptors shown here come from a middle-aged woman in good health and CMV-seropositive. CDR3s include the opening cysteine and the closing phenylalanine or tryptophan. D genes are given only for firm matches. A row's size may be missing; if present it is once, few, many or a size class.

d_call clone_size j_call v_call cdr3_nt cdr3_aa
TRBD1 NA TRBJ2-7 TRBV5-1 TGCGCCAGCAGCTTGGAGGCAGGGGGAAGCTACGAGCAGTACTTC CASSLEAGGSYEQYF
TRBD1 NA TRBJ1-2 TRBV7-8 TGTGCCAGCAGCTTAGCTCCCCGACAGGGGGCGGGGGGCTACACCTTC CASSLAPRQGAGGYTF
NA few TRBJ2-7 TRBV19 TGTGCCAGTAGTATCCCCGGAGGCTACGAGCAGTACTTC CASSIPGGYEQYF
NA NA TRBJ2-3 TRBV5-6 TGTGCCAGCAGCCTGCCAGGGAGGAGAGAGACAGATACGCAGTATTTT CASSLPGRRETDTQYF
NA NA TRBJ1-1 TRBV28 TGTGCCAGCAGTATTCCACAGGCACCGAACACTGAAGCTTTCTTT CASSIPQAPNTEAFF
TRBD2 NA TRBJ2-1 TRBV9 TGTGCCAGCAGCCCCGGGGGGGCCTACAATGAGCAGTTCTTC CASSPGGAYNEQFF
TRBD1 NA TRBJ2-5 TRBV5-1 TGCGCCAGCAGCCCCCTGGGGACAGGGAAAGAGACCCAGTACTTC CASSPLGTGKETQYF
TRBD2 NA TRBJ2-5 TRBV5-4 TGTGCCAGCAGCTTGACGGGAGGGACCCAAGAGACCCAGTACTTC CASSLTGGTQETQYF
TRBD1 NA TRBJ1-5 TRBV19 TGTGCCAGTAGTACCCGGGACAGGGGGCTCTGGCAGCCCCAGCATTTT CASSTRDRGLWQPQHF
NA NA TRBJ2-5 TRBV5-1 TGCGCCAGCAGCTTGGGAGCTACTCTCCAAGAGACCCAGTACTTC CASSLGATLQETQYF